Following are 6 T cell receptor beta chains from one sample sequenced in a study of blood T cell repertoires in COVID-19. Assay used: immunoSEQ multiplex PCR; TCRdb lists only in-frame clones, some missing. In the table there are about 210,000 clones, 80% to 90% of which are singletons. The sample consisted of PBMCs or T cells enriched from blood (not recorded which). All receptors come from a man younger than 40 who had recovered from COVID-19.

J is TRBJ2-7 and V is TRBV28, with D possibly TRBD1 on 6 matching bases. CDR1 and CDR2 (germline): MDHEN, SYDVKM. CDR3 length: 11 residues. Deletions cut 8 bases from V and 1 base from J, with 6 bases between. The CDR3 is CASGTSYEQYF. The CDR3 nucleotides are TGTGCCAGCGGGACATCCTACGAGCAGTACTTC. The variable domain in full, completed from reference TRBV28 and TRBJ2-7, reads DVKVTQSSRYLVKRTGEKVFLECVQDMDHENMFWYRQDPGLGLRLIYFSYDVKMKEKGDIPEGYSVSREKKERFSLILESASTNQTSMYLCASGTSYEQYFGPGTRLTVT.

This chain connects TRBV30 to TRBJ1-2, with TRBD1 identical over 7 bases. Losses at the gene ends were 4 bases for V and 4 bases for J; bases not matched to a gene: 9. Germline V gene data show CDR1 as GTSNPN and CDR2 as SVGIG (reference sequence). CDR3 length: 14 residues. The CDR3 region has the DNA TGTGCCTGGAAGCGGCAGGGGGTAGGCTATGGCTACACCTTC. This translates into CAWKRQGVGYGYTF.

The rearrangement uses TRBV19 and TRBJ1-6; tentative D call: TRBD1 (5 bases). V gave up 5 bases and J gave up 5 bases, with 19 bases separating them. There are 17 residues in the CDR3. Germline V CDR1 and CDR2: LNHDA, SQIVND (reference sequence). Here the CDR3 reads CASSGSTRGLNNSPLHF. In DNA, the CDR3 is TGTGCCAGTAGTGGATCTACTCGGGGACTTAATAATTCACCCCTCCACTTT.

The chain combines TRBV5-1 with TRBJ1-5, with D unclear. Per germline, CDR1 SGHRS and CDR2 YFSETQ. CDR3 length equals 13 residues. Between the trimmed V and J ends, which lost 4 bases and 5 bases, there was a span of 10 bases. The CDR3 loop reads CASSLDADQPQHF. In DNA, the CDR3 is TGCGCCAGCAGCCTAGACGCGGATCAGCCCCAGCATTTT.

V is TRBV3-1 (or the pseudogene TRBV3-2) and J is TRBJ2-6; D is uncertain. The germline V and J ends were trimmed by 5 bases and 0 bases, with 2 bases remaining between them. CDR3 length: 13 amino acids. Looked up from germline, CDR1 is LGHDT and CDR2 is YNNKEL (reference sequence). CDR3 sequence (DNA): TGTGCCAGCAGCTACTCTGGGGCCAACGTCCTGACTTTC. This encodes CASSYSGANVLTF.

V gene TRBV24-1 combines with J gene TRBJ2-1; TRBD2 agrees at 10 bases. Germline CDR1 KGHDR, CDR2 SFDVKD. The CDR3 is 21 amino acids. Trimming cost V 1 base and J 3 bases; bases outside gene matches: 17. The CDR3 sequence: CATSDFGGLAGVNRGYNEQFF. CDR3 coding DNA: TGTGCCACCAGTGATTTTGGGGGCCTAGCGGGAGTTAATCGTGGCTACAATGAGCAGTTCTTC.